This TCR beta chain was observed in a study of T cells in localized non-small cell lung cancer. CDR1 is SGDLS, CDR2 YYNGEE, per germline. The CDR3 is 12 amino acids. V lost 1 base, J lost 6 bases, and 6 bases lay in between. A few counts support this clone. Its matching antigen is unknown. Study-wide results and caveats: For the top 100 tumor clones, a median roughly 56 also appeared in adjacent lung.

The repertoire was sequenced with immunoSEQ multiplex PCR; TCRdb's copy has only in-frame clones and lacks some. The table has some 41,000 clones, about 80% seen once. The sequences come from PBMCs, collected before any cancer treatment. The chain couples TRBV9 to TRBJ2-3; TRBD2 might be the D (5 bases). The receptor was isolated from a man between 40 and 70 years old with stage II lung adenocarcinoma. The CDR3 DNA reads TGTGCCAGCAGCGTAAGAGGGGATACGCAGTATTTT. This encodes CASSVRGDTQYF.